Presented here are 9 T cell receptor beta chains from one specimen sequenced in a study of control samples from healthy donors and cancer patients. The table came from immunoSEQ multiplex PCR; TCRdb's copy has only in-frame clones and leaves some out. This sample has approximately 150,000 clones, with more than 90% found just once. Material for sequencing was blood. These receptors were taken from a man aged 25 to 40 in good health.

CDR3 sequence: CAWSDRGNSPLHF. CDR3 DNA: TGTGCCTGGAGTGACAGGGGTAATTCACCCCTCCACTTT. V and J are TRBV30 and TRBJ1-6; TRBD1 agrees at 7 bases. V gave up 1 base and J gave up 6 bases; unmatched junction bases: 0. The CDR3 has 13 amino acids. Germline CDR1 and CDR2: GTSNPN and SVGIG (reference sequence).

The chain has TRBV7-9 and TRBJ1-1, with no clear D. There are 12 residues in the CDR3. V was clipped by 5 bases and J by 6 bases, with 10 bases between them. The germline V gene has CDR1 SEHNR and CDR2 FQNEAQ (reference sequence). CDR3 DNA sequence: TGTGCCAGCAGCGATCTGAGGCCTGAAGCTTTCTTT. Its translation: CASSDLRPEAFF.

The rearrangement uses TRBV10-3 and TRBJ2-1; TRBD2 matches at 11 bases. CDR3 size: 17 residues. V trimming: 3 bases; J trimming: 1 base; junction bases outside the gene matches: 5. Germline V gene lookup returns CDR1 ENHRY and CDR2 SYGVKD. CDR3 sequence: CAISDGLAGLSYNEQFF. The DNA for the CDR3 is TGTGCCATCAGTGACGGACTAGCGGGCCTTTCCTACAATGAGCAGTTCTTC.

The chain carries TRBV13 and TRBJ1-6; tentative D call: TRBD1 (5 bases). CDR1 and CDR2 from the germline V gene are PRHDT and FYEKMQ (reference sequence). The V end lost 8 bases, the J end lost 7 bases, and 15 bases lay between the germline ends. CDR3 length equals 14 residues. CDR3 sequence (DNA): TGTGCCAGCCCCCCGGGACGGACCAATTCACCCCTCCACTTT. It translates to CASPPGRTNSPLHF.

The chain is built from TRBV7-2 and TRBJ2-1; the match to TRBD2 covers 10 bases. The length of the CDR3 is 17 residues. V gave up 1 base and J gave up 7 bases; unmatched junction bases: 10. Germline-derived CDR1 and CDR2 are SGHTA and FQGNSA. The CDR3 DNA follows: TGTGCCAGCAGCTTAGGTGGGCTAGCGGGGGCAGCAAATGAGCAGTTCTTC. This gives the protein CASSLGGLAGAANEQFF.

V is TRBV3-1 (or the pseudogene TRBV3-2) and J is TRBJ2-2; D is unresolved. CDR1 is LGHDT and CDR2 is YNNKEL in the germline V gene (reference sequence). There are 15 residues in the CDR3. V shed 4 bases and J shed 4 bases, with 13 bases lying between them. CDR3 region: CASSPRGSSTGELFF. In DNA, the CDR3 is TGTGCCAGCAGCCCCCGCGGCAGCTCCACCGGGGAGCTGTTTTTT.

The rearrangement joins TRBV19 to TRBJ2-1; 8 positions match TRBD2. The length of the CDR3 is 14 residues. Germline-derived CDR1 and CDR2 are LNHDA and SQIVND (reference sequence). After removal of 7 bases from V and 5 bases from J, the junction contained 7 bases not matched to a gene. The CDR3 bases are TGTGCCAGTACAAGCGGGGGCTACGACAATGAGCAGTTCTTC. It encodes CASTSGGYDNEQFF.

The DNA for the CDR3 is TGTGCCAGCAGCGCCGGGACTAGCGGTGAAACGCAGTATTTT. This codes for CASSAGTSGETQYF. The genes are TRBV7-3 and TRBJ2-3, with 11 bases aligning to TRBD2. Losses at the gene ends were 5 bases for V and 9 bases for J; bases not matched to a gene: 7. The CDR3 extends over 14 amino acids. Germline assignment: CDR1 SGHTA and CDR2 FQGTGA.

CDR3 residues: CASSYSTLSLGSNQPQHF. The DNA for the CDR3 is TGTGCCAGCAGTTACTCGACCCTATCGCTCGGTAGCAATCAGCCCCAGCATTTT. This sequence joins TRBV6-2 or TRBV6-3 and TRBJ1-5; no firm D call. Germline CDR1 is MNHEY and CDR2 is SVGEGT. The CDR3 has 18 residues. V lost 0 bases, J lost 0 bases, and 15 bases lay in between.